This T cell receptor (beta chain) was sequenced in a study of monozygotic twins with inflammatory bowel disease. TCRdb re-called the 5' RACE reads; one entry per CDR3 protein, DNA not given. The ten top clones account for roughly 2.2%, within a sample of about 440,000 distinct CDR3 sequences. The source is a human donor with ulcerative colitis or Crohn's disease, or a healthy co-twin of an affected twin (not recorded which). Sequenced input: blood.

CDR3 region: CASSLATGSDTQYF. The V and J genes are TRBV7-2 and TRBJ2-3. Per germline, CDR1 SGHTA and CDR2 FQGNSA. The CDR3 length is 14 residues.